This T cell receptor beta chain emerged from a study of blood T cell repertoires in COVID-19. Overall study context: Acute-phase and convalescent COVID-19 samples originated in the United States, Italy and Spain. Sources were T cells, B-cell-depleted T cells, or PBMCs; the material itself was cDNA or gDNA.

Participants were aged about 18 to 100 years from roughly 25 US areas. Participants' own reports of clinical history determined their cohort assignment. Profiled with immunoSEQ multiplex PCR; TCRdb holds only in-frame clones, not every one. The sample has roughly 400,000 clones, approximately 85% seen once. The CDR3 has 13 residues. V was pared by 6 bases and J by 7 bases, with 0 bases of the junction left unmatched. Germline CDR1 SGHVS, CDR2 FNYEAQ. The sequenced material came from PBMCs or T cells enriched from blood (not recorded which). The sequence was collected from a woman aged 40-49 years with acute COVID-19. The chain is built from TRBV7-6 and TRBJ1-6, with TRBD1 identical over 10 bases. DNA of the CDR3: TGTGCCAGCAGGGGACAGGGGAATTCACCCCTCCACTTT. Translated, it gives CASRGQGNSPLHF.